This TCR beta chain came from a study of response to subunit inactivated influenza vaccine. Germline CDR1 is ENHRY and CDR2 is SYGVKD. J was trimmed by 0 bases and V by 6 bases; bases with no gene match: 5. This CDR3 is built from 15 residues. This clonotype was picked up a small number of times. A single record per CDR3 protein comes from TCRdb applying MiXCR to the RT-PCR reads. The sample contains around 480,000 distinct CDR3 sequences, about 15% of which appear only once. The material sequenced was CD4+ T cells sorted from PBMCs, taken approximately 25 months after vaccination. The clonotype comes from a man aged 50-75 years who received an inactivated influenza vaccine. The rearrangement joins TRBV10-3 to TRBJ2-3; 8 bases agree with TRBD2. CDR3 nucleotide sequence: TGTGCCATCAGGGGGACTAGGGGAAGCACAGATACGCAGTATTTT. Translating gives CAIRGTRGSTDTQYF.